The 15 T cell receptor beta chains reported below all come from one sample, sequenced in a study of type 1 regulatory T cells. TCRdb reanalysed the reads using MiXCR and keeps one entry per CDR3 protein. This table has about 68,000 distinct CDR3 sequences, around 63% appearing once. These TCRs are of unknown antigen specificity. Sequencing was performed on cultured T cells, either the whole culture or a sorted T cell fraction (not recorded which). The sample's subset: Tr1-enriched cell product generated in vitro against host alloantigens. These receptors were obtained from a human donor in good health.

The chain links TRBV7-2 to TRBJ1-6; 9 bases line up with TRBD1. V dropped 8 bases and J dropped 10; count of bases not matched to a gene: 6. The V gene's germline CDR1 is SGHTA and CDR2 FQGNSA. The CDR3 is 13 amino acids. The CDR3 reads CASLRDRVSPLHF. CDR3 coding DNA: TGTGCCAGCCTCCGGGACAGGGTCTCACCCCTCCACTTT.

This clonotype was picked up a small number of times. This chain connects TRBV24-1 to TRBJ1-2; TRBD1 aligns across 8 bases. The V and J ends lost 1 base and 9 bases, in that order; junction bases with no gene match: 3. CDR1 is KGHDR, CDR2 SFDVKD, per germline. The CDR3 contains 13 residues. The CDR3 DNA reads TGTGCCACCAGTGATTTTGACAGGGGAAGCTACACCTTC. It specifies CATSDFDRGSYTF.

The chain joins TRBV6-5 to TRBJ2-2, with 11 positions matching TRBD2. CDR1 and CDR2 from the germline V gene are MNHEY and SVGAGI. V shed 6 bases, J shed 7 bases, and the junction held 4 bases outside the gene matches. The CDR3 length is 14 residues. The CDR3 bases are TGTGCCAGCAGACTAGCGGGAGTGGTCGGGGAGCTGTTTTTT. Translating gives CASRLAGVVGELFF.

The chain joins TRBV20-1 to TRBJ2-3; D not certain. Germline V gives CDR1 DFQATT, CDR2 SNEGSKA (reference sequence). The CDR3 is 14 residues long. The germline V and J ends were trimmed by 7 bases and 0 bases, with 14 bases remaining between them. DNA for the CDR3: TGCAGTGTCGGAACGTGGATTAGCACAGATACGCAGTATTTT. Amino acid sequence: CSVGTWISTDTQYF.

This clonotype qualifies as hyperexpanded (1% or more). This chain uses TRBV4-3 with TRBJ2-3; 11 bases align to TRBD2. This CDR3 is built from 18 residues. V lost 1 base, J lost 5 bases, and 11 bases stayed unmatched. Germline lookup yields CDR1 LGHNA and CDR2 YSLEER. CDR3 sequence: CASSQASRLAGGGDTQYF. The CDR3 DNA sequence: TGCGCCAGCAGCCAAGCTAGTAGGCTAGCGGGAGGAGGAGATACGCAGTATTTT.

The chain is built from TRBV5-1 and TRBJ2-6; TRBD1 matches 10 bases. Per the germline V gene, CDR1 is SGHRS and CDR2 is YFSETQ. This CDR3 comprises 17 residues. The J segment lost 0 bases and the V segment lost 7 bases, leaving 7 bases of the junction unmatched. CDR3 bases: TGCGCCAGCTCCCCTGGGACAGGGGACTCTGGGGCCAACGTCCTGACTTTC. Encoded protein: CASSPGTGDSGANVLTF.

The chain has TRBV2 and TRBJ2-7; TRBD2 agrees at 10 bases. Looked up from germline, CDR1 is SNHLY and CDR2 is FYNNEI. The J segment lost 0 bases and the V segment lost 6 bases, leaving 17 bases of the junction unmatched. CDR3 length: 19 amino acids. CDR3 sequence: CASRPGMETTSGFSYEQYF. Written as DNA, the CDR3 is TGTGCCAGCAGACCTGGAATGGAGACGACTAGCGGGTTCTCCTACGAGCAGTACTTC.

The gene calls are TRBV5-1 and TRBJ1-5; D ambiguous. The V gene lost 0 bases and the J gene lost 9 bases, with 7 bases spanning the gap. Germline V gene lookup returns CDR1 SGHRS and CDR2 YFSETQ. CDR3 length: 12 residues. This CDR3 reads CASSLDEGPQHF. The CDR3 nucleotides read TGCGCCAGCAGCTTGGATGAGGGGCCCCAGCATTTT.

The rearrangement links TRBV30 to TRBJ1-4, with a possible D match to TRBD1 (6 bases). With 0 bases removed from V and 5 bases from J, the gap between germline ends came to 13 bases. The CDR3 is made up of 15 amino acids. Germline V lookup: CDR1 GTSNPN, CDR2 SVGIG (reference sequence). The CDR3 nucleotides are TGTGCCTGGAGTGTATTTAGGACAGAGAATGAAAAACTGTTTTTT. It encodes CAWSVFRTENEKLFF.

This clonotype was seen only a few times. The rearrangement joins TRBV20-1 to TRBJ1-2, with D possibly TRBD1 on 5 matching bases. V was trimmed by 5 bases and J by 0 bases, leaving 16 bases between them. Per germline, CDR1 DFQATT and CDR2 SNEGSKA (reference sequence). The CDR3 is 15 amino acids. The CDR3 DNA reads TGCAGTGCTTCCCCCCAGGACATTTCTAACTATGGCTACACCTTC. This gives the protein CSASPQDISNYGYTF.

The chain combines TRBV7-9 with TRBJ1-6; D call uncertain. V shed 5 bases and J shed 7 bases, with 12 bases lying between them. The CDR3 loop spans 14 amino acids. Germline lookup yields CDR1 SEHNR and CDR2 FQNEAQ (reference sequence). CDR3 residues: CASSIGTDNSPLHF. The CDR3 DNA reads TGTGCCAGCAGCATCGGAACTGACAATTCACCCCTCCACTTT.

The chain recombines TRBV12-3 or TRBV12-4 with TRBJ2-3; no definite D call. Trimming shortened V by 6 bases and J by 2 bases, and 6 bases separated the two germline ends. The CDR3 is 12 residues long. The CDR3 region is CASSRFTDTQYF. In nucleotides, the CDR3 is TGTGCCAGCAGCCGTTTCACAGATACGCAGTATTTT.

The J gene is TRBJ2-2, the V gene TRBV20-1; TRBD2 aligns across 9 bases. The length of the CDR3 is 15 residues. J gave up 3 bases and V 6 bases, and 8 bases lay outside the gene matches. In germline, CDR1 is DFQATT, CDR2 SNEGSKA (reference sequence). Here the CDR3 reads CSANIAGAYTGELFF. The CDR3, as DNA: TGCAGTGCCAATATAGCGGGAGCCTACACCGGGGAGCTGTTTTTT.

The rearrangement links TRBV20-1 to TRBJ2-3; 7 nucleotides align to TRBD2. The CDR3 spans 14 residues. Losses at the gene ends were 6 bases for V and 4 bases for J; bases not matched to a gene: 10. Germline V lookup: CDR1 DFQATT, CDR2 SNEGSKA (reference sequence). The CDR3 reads CSAITSAGADTQYF. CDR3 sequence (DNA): TGCAGTGCCATAACTAGCGCCGGGGCAGATACGCAGTATTTT.

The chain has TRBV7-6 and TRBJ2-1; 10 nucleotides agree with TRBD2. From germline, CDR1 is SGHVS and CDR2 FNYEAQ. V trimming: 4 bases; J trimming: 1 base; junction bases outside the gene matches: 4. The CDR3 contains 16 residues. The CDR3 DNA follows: TGTGCCAGCAGCTCCTATAGCGGGAGGTCCTACAATGAGCAGTTCTTC. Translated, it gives CASSSYSGRSYNEQFF.